This T cell receptor beta chain was sequenced during a study of cytomegalovirus exposure and HLA in healthy donors (dated by TCRdb to the late 2010s). About the full investigation: An earlier analysis of roughly 610 of the donors reported approximately 300 Gb of sequence data and approximately 120 million unique TCR beta sequences obtained from approximately 180 million T cells. In addition to the first cohort of hundreds of subjects, a separate validation cohort of over 90 different subjects was used. The study used immunosequencing to profile the T cell repertoires of several hundred subjects and linked those repertoires to cytomegalovirus serostatus. Among the 398 genotyped donors, approximately 82% belonged to the genetic ancestry cluster associated with self-reported Caucasian donors. An early release covering around 630 HLA-typed donors comprised around 300 gigabases of sequencing data and around 85 million unique TCR sequences. The study aimed to test whether signatures of past pathogen exposure could be identified by cataloging public T cell receptors. Because of strong linkage in the cohort, a handful of DR-DQ haplotypes were treated as single units for association and clustering. To predict cytomegalovirus infection status, the study combined high-throughput TCR immunosequencing, statistical association of individual TCRs with disease status, and machine learning. An earlier analysis of more than 450 of the donors used high-throughput TCR beta sequencing to judge whether each TCR beta V gene segment behaved as functional or pseudogenic. A later analysis re-examined previously published TCR beta repertoires from more than 550 donors and added high-resolution HLA genotyping to investigate patterns of TCR occurrence. Donor age, sex, ethnicity and CMV serostatus were compiled together with the repertoire data. Both class I and class II loci were covered by HLA typing, at four-digit resolution. The later analysis used no new phenotypic data to find candidate immune exposures, relying instead on TCR beta sequences and their occurrence across donors. On average, roughly 200,000 unique TCR beta nucleotide sequences were sequenced per donor among fewer than 500 genotyped donors of the cohort, with roughly 20% of those sequences being non-productive. Typing coverage differed by locus: A, B, C, DRB1 and DQB1 were typed in roughly 620-630 donors, DQA1 in approximately 520, DPA1 in around 610, and DPB1 in 450 to 480. All discovery cohort repertoires had been generated on a single sequencing platform. A later genetic analysis used genome-wide SNP genotypes for about 60% of the roughly 700 donors, treating that subset as a discovery cohort. Findings and caveats that apply to the study as a whole: According to a later analysis, parvovirus B19, influenza, CMV and Epstein-Barr virus appeared linked to several top co-occurrence clusters. Because some donors lacked HLA typing at each locus, the association tests relied only on the typed subset. When HLA alleles, especially DR and DQ, strongly co-occurred, attributing TCR associations to individual alleles was difficult. Because counts were too low, some 17 rarely observed V segments, including chromosome 9 orphons, were excluded from the earlier analysis of under 650 of the donors. In a later genetic analysis, a missense DCLRE1C variant was associated with V-gene and J-gene trimming of TCR beta chains, and the association was replicated in an independent cohort. Some IMGT-functional V segments, including TRBV6-2 and TRBV6-3, could not be told apart with the 87-base-pair reads, so those segments were excluded. A later genetic analysis reported fewer N-insertions in productive TCRs among donors in an Asian-associated ancestry cluster than the roughly 620-donor mean. The authors suggested that the approach could potentially be generalized to other disease states and immunological phenotypes. A further reported finding was that TCR beta sequences accurately predicted the HLA-A and HLA-B alleles for most subjects in the first cohort. A later analysis associated about 17,000 TCR beta sequences with specific HLA alleles at a false discovery rate of 0.05. Correlated functional status among segregating V segments might be attributable to linkage disequilibrium, but an unknown experimental factor could not be ruled out. According to a later analysis, most CMV-associated TCR beta chains appeared to be HLA-restricted, and the HLA associations seemed to be driven largely by CMV exposure. The classifier was reported to diagnose cytomegalovirus status with high specificity and sensitivity in both the original and validation cohorts. Most TCR sequences were seen in very few donors, while some public TCRs were found in many individuals. The cohort was sequenced for TCR beta chains only, and without alpha or paired-chain data the features that could be detected were limited. The study listed 150 to 200 TCR beta chains as associated with cytomegalovirus. In vitro tests confirmed that three of the cytomegalovirus-associated TCR beta chains recognize cytomegalovirus antigens. Broadly in line with IMGT annotations, most TCR beta V segments showed up in productive rearrangements about 87% or about 30% of the time in an earlier analysis of approximately 600 of the donors. Presence/absence analyses assumed roughly uniform sequencing depth across donors, an assumption that may not hold. In a later analysis, HLA-associated TCR beta chains were found to be more clonally expanded and to have lower generation probabilities than equally common non-associated chains. For the cohort, immune exposure information was limited to CMV serostatus. According to a later analysis, TCR association rates differed among HLA loci, with DRB1 alleles showing the most associated TCRs and HLA-C alleles showing the fewest. A group of highly shared sequence variants was considered likely to be a technical artifact of the sequencing pipeline.

Taken from the germline V gene (reference sequence), the CDR1 and CDR2 loops are SGHNT and YYREEE. The junction shows trimming of 0 bases on V and 0 bases on J, plus 9 bases between the germline ends. CDR3 length: 15 amino acids, cysteine to phenylalanine. The retained sequence is limited to the CDR3, 45 bases, with the frame set at the first base. The cohort consisted of some 730 healthy bone marrow donors. At the time of sampling, every cohort member was nominally healthy, though immune exposures that went unrecorded were likely present. The donor tested CMV seropositive, placing the donor among the 250 to 350 seropositive members of the cohort. Every donor gave a peripheral blood sample, and the peripheral blood mononuclear cells from that sample were used for TCR beta sequencing. The Qiagen DNeasy Blood Extraction Kit was used to extract genomic DNA from the blood cell samples. Comment on this clone: Its antigen is unknown. Base qualities were left out, and no much larger clone turns up one base away.

Libraries came from the immunoSEQ multiplex PCR assay. For the multiplex PCR, a mixture combining 60 forward primers for TCR Vbeta segments and 13 reverse primers for TCR Jbeta segments was used. The CDR3 region of rearranged TCR beta genes was amplified from genomic DNA with a multiplex PCR assay. On the Illumina HiSeq System, the amplified TCR beta libraries were sequenced as 87-base-pair reads. In the original analysis: A later analysis counted 75 million to 100 million unique TCR beta chains across the 666 repertoires, and roughly 11 million of these chains were shared by at least two donors. A nearest-neighbor algorithm error-corrected the raw reads and collapsed the reads into unique sequences, merging closely related sequences to remove PCR and sequencing errors. Alignment of CDR3 sequences to IMGT reference sequences was used to assign V, D and J gene segments. For a sequence to be retained, a match of at least six nucleotides to both a V gene segment and a J gene segment was required. A rearrangement counted as productive if the CDR3 had no stop codons and remained in frame with V and J, and every other rearrangement counted as non-productive. Following IMGT convention, CDR3 was defined as the stretch from the second conserved V-encoded cysteine up to the conserved J-encoded phenylalanine. In an earlier analysis of roughly 610 of the donors, sequences lacking an unambiguous match to a single V gene segment were excluded. An earlier analysis of 587 of the donors classified V segments as functional when productive rearrangements were above 56.7% and as segregating when the standard deviation between donors was above 5%. To diagnose cytomegalovirus status from the catalog of TCR beta chain sequences, a statistical classification framework was built. In a later analysis, TCR nucleotide sequences were compared against IMGT/GENE-DB human TR gene sequences so that V and J genes could be assigned. A later analysis assigned CDR3 sequences and most-parsimonious VDJ recombination scenarios with the TCRdist pipeline. In a later analysis, every TCR beta chain was defined by the combination of its CDR3 amino acid sequence and its V-gene family, and reads without a unique V-gene family were dropped. As a way to deal with suspected cross-contamination and a sequencing artifact, a later analysis dropped 500 to 700 nucleotide sequences that were highly shared and had low generation probability. In a later analysis, a clonal expansion index was calculated for each public chain from normalized within-repertoire ranks of inferred template counts. In a later analysis, generation probabilities were computed with a VDJ recombination model fitted to out-of-frame rearrangements, and the resulting probabilities were checked against IGoR. In a later analysis, hypergeometric tests were used to score TCR-TCR, TCR-HLA and TCR-CMV co-occurrence, with a repertoire-size bias correction applied to TCR pairs. False discovery rates were estimated in a later analysis by permuting HLA or CMV assignments 20 times. In a later analysis, co-occurring TCRs were grouped using DBSCAN, and TCRdist sequence similarity was added for clustering within HLA-allele-positive subsets. Co-occurrence clustering excluded repertoires with fewer than 30,000 or more than 120,000 public chains, plus five with anomalous nucleotide sharing. TCRdb provides this immuneACCESS table in a form limited to in-frame rearrangements. Some clones are lacking; in checked studies, under half of them reflect an unresolved V gene, and why the rest are absent is not known. V, J and clone size were drawn from that table, and D and trimming were deduced from the DNA. The table for this sample lists under 150,000 clones; about 78% of them were counted only once. 5.4% of the sample is taken by the ten largest.

Sequenced material: PBMCs. Recombination joined TRBV5-4 with TRBJ1-1; no D segment can be confidently identified. This clonotype was obtained from a woman aged 25-40 years in good health and CMV-seropositive. The CDR3 amino acid sequence is: CASSLANGVNTEAFF. The DNA reads as follows: TGTGCCAGCAGCTTGGCCAACGGGGTGAACACTGAAGCTTTCTTT.